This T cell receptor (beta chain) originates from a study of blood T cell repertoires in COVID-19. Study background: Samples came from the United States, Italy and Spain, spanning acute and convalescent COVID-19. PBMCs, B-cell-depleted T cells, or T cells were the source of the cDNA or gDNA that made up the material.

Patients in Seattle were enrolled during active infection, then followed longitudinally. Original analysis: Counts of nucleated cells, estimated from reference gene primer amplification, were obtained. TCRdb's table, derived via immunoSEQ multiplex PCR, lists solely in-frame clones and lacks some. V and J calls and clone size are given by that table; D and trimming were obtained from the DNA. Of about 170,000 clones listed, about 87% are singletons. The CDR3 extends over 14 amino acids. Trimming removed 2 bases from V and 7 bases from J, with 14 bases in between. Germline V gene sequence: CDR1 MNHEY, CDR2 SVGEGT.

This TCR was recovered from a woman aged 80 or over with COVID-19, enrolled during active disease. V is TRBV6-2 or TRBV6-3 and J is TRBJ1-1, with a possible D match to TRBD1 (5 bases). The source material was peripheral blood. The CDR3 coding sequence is TGTGCCAGCAGTTACGGAGGGGCGAGCTATGAAGCTTTCTTT. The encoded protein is CASSYGGASYEAFF.